This TCR beta chain is from a study of blood T cell repertoires in COVID-19. Study in general: The United States, Italy and Spain provided the acute and convalescent COVID-19 samples.

Measured with immunoSEQ multiplex PCR; TCRdb has only the in-frame clones, and not every one. The sample contains hundreds of thousands of clones, 70% to 90% of which appear only once. This CDR3 is built from 19 residues. With 1 base clipped from V and 0 bases from J, the junction kept 11 bases outside the gene matches. Germline-derived CDR1 and CDR2 are SEHNR and FQNEAQ (reference sequence). Individuals drawn from 20 to 25 US areas were about 18 to 95 years old. A COVID-19 case had been met by exposed participants during the 2 weeks before study entry. Sequencing used PBMCs or T cells enriched from blood (not recorded which). V and J are TRBV7-9 and TRBJ2-1; 8 bases are a match to TRBD2. This clonotype originated in a woman aged 18-29 years who had been exposed to COVID-19. CDR3 protein: CASSLVGGDSRFSYNEQFF. The CDR3 coding sequence is TGTGCCAGCAGCTTAGTCGGGGGGGACTCTCGATTCTCCTACAATGAGCAGTTCTTC.